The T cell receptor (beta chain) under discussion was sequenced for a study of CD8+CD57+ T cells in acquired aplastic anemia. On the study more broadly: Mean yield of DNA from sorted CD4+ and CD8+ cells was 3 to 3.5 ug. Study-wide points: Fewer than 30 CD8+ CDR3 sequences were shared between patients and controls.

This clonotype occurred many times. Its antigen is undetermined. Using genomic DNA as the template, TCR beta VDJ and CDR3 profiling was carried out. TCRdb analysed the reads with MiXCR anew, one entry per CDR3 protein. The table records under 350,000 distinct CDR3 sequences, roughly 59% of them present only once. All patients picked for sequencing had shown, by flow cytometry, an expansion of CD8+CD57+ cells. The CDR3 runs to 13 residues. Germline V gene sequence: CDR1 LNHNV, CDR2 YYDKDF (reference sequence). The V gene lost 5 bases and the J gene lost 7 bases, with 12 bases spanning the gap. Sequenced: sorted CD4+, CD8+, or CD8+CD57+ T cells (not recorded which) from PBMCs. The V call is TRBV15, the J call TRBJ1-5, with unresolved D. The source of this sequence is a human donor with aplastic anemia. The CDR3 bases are TGTGCCACCAGCTACGGAAGCAGGCAGCCCCAGCATTTT. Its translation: CATSYGSRQPQHF.